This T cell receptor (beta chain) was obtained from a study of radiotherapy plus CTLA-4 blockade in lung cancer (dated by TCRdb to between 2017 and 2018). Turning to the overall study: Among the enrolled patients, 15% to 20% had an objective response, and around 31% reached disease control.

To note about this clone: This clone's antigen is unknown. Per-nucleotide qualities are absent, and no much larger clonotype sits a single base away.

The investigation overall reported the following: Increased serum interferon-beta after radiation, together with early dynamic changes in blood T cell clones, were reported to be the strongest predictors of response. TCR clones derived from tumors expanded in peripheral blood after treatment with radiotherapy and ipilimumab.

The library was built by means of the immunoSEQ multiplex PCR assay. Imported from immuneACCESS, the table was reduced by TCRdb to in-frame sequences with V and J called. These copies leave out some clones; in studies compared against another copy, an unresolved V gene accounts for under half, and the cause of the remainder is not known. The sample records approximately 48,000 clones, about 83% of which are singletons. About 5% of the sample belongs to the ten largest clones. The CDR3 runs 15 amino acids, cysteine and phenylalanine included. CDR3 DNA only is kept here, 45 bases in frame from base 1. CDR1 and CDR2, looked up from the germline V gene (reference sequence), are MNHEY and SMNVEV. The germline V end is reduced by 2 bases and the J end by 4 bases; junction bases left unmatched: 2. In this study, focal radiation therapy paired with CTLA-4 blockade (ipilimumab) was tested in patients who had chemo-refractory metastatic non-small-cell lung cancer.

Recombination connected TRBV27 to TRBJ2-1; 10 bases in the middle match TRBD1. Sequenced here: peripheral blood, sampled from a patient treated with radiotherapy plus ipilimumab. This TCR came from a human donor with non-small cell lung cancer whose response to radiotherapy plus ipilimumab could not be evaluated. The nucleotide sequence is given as TGTGCCAGCAGTTTAGAGGGACAGGGGTACAATGAGCAGTTCTTC. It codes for CASSLEGQGYNEQFF.